This T cell receptor (beta chain) was sequenced for a study of T cells after yellow fever vaccination. Turning to the study itself: Preparation of the low-cell-number fractions used SMART-Seq v4 Ultra Low Input.

Regarding the study as a whole: Booster samples showed a return of most primary-vaccination clones (around 95% CD4, around 85% CD8). Contamination of FACS-sorted repertoires by abundant clonotypes from the bulk population could occur.

By 5'RACE template switching, TCR cDNA was produced, with a universal primer site and UMIs added in the process. TCRdb independently ran MiXCR on the 5' RACE reads; one entry per CDR3 protein. The sample lists 150,000 to 200,000 distinct CDR3 sequences, 9.3% seen once, with around 33% in the top ten. Note on this clonotype: Its antigen remains unknown.

Germline CDR1 SGHVS, CDR2 FQNEAQ. J gave up 0 bases and V 0 bases, and 7 bases lay outside the gene matches. This CDR3 region has 17 residues. This sample comprised CD8+ T cells sorted from PBMCs, obtained 45 days after the yellow fever booster vaccination. The chain recombines TRBV7-8 with TRBJ2-5, with 7 bases identical to TRBD2. This sequence originates from a man between 18 and 29 years old who received the YFV17D yellow fever vaccine. The CDR3 DNA reads TGTGCCAGCAGCTTAGCTAGCAGGCGGGGGTACCAAGAGACCCAGTACTTC. It specifies CASSLASRRGYQETQYF.